The T cell receptor beta chain under discussion was sequenced for a study of T-cell reconstitution after alpha-beta-depleted transplantation in children. Study findings and constraints: Expanded graft clones numbering several hundred reportedly gave rise to alpha-beta T cells about two months after transplant. At one year after transplant, newly produced T cells mostly accounted for T-cell counts and diversity.

This clonotype was detected only a few times. Its antigen is still unknown. Researchers prepared the TCRbeta library using unique molecular identifiers, the study reports. MiXCR was run by TCRdb on the PCR reads, yielding one entry per CDR3 protein. Among roughly 420,000 distinct CDR3 sequences, 15% to 20% were seen once, and the ten largest hold roughly 27%. Material: PBMCs, mostly from graft donor cells, obtained 360 days after TCRalphabeta/CD19-depleted stem cell transplant. The receptor's source is a boy under two years old who had a stem cell transplant for Wiskott-Aldrich syndrome, so the T cells may come from the graft donor.

The CDR3 DNA reads as TGTGCCACCACGAGTGGGAACACCGGGGAGCTGTTTTTT. It is translated as CATTSGNTGELFF. V gene TRBV24-1 combines with J gene TRBJ2-2; D gene uncertain. V was clipped by 8 bases and J by 1 base, with 7 bases between them. CDR1 KGHDR and CDR2 SFDVKD come from the germline V gene. CDR3 size: 13 residues.